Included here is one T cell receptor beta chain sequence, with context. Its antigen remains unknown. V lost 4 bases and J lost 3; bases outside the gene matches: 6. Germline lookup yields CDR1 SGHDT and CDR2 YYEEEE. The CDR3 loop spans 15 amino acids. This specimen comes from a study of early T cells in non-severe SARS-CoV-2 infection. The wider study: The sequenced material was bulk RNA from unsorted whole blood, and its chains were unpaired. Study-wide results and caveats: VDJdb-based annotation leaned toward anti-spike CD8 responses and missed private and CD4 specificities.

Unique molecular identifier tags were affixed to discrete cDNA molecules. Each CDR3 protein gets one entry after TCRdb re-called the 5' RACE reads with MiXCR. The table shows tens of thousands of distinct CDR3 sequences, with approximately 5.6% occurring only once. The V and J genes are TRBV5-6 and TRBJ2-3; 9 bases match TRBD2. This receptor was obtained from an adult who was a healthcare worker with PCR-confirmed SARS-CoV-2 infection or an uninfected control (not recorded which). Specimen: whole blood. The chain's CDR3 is CASSPPRGGTDTQYF. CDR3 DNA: TGTGCCAGCAGCCCCCCGCGGGGGGGAACAGATACGCAGTATTTT.